The sample holds a few counts of the clone carrying this T cell receptor beta chain. V dropped 2 bases and J dropped 0 bases, with 6 bases sitting between them. The CDR3 is made up of 14 amino acids. CDR1 and CDR2 (germline): SGHVS, FNYEAQ. Whole blood that had not been fractionated was the source of extracted total RNA. This record comes from a study of human T cells and chemical hapten exposure. Separate cDNA molecules received unique molecular identifiers, which the library attached to them. Methods used by the authors: From approximately 20,000 to 700,000 TCRs were found per sample, with a median of approximately 92,000. One entry per CDR3 protein results from TCRdb running MiXCR on the 5' RACE reads. The V and J calls reflect TCRdb's pipeline rather than the authors' work. The data contain 81,000 or so distinct CDR3 sequences, roughly 7.7% of them seen just once; the ten biggest clones take up over 2%.

The chain joins TRBV7-6 to TRBJ2-3; D not certain. This receptor was taken from a male donor in good health. For the CDR3, the DNA is TGTGCCAGCAGCTTATCCGGGAGCACAGATACGCAGTATTTT. The encoded protein is CASSLSGSTDTQYF.